The 20 T cell receptor beta chains presented below share a single source sample, sequenced in a study of control samples from healthy donors and cancer patients. Clones were read by immunoSEQ multiplex PCR, and TCRdb kept only the in-frame ones, dropping some. The table records some 130,000 clones, roughly 89% of them present only once. The sample taken for sequencing was blood. The receptors shown here come from a man aged 25 to 40 in good health.

V gene TRBV2 combines with J gene TRBJ1-1, with D unresolved. The ends were cut back, 7 bases at V and 6 bases at J, with 15 bases in the middle. The CDR3 contains 13 residues. Germline loops: CDR1 SNHLY, CDR2 FYNNEI. The CDR3 here is CASIGRLVAEAFF. CDR3 nucleotide sequence: TGTGCCAGCATAGGACGGCTTGTCGCTGAAGCTTTCTTT.

A note on this clone: The junction and the germline gene differ at one end; a read error may be behind it. V usage is TRBV6-1 and J usage is TRBJ2-7; D is perhaps TRBD1 or TRBD2 (6 bases each). This CDR3 comprises 14 residues. The germline V gene encodes CDR1 MNHNS and CDR2 SASEGT. As DNA, the CDR3 is TGTGCCATCAGTGAATTGGGGGGCAATTACGAGCAGTACTTC. The encoded protein is CAISELGGNYEQYF.

The gene calls are TRBV5-4 and TRBJ2-7; D is unclear. The CDR3 covers 14 residues. Trimming took off 0 bases at V and 0 bases at J, with 7 bases between the two ends. Germline values: CDR1 SGHNT, CDR2 YYREEE (reference sequence). The CDR3 DNA follows: TGTGCCAGCAGCTTGGTAGGCCGCTCCTACGAGCAGTACTTC. Protein sequence: CASSLVGRSYEQYF.

J is TRBJ2-2 and V is TRBV4-2, with D unclear. CDR3 length: 14 residues. Trimming took off 1 base at V and 5 bases at J, with 8 bases between the two ends. Germline lookup yields CDR1 LGHNA and CDR2 YNFKEQ. The CDR3: CASSQVAETGELFF. CDR3 in DNA: TGTGCCAGCAGCCAAGTCGCGGAGACCGGGGAGCTGTTTTTT.

The gene calls are TRBV11-3 and TRBJ1-1, with a weak D call TRBD1 (5 bases). Trimming left V 6 bases short and J 10 bases short, with 21 bases between. The length of the CDR3 is 14 residues. CDR1 and CDR2 from the germline V gene are SGHNT and YENEEA. The CDR3 loop is CASSPVLSGSRAFF. CDR3 nucleotide sequence: TGTGCCAGCAGTCCCGTCCTATCAGGGTCACGAGCTTTCTTT.

The rearrangement links TRBV7-6 to TRBJ2-4; D might be TRBD1 or TRBD2, each matching 5 bases. The CDR3 is 15 residues long. CDR1 is SGHVS and CDR2 is FNYEAQ in the germline V gene. Trimming stripped 5 bases from V and 4 bases from J, with 15 bases between. CDR3 in amino acids: CASSPSRDVKNIQYF. CDR3 nucleotide sequence: TGTGCCAGCAGCCCGTCCCGGGACGTAAAAAACATTCAGTACTTC.

J is TRBJ1-4 and V is TRBV7-2; the D gene is possibly TRBD1 (6 bases). The V end lost 1 base, the J end lost 7 bases, and 13 bases lay between the germline ends. The CDR3 contains 15 residues. CDR1 and CDR2 from the germline V gene are SGHTA and FQGNSA. This CDR3 reads CASSLVRGASEKLFF. The CDR3 nucleotides are TGTGCCAGCAGCTTAGTTCGGGGGGCGAGTGAAAAACTGTTTTTT.

Note on this clone: Germline and junction disagree at one end, which may indicate a read error. The chain recombines TRBV5-4 with TRBJ2-2; 12 bases map to TRBD2. The germline V gene has CDR1 SGHNT and CDR2 YYREEE (reference sequence). This CDR3 comprises 14 residues. DNA for the CDR3: TGTGCCAGCTTACTAGCGGGAGGTACCGAGGAGCTGTTTTTT. It encodes CASLLAGGTEELFF.

The chain has TRBV18 and TRBJ2-3; 8 positions agree with TRBD2. The CDR3 consists of 16 residues. V was clipped by 5 bases and J by 3 bases; unmatched bases: 10. Per germline, CDR1 KGHSH and CDR2 LQKENI. CDR3 coding DNA: TGTGCCAGCTCATCGTTACCAGCGGGAGATACAGATACGCAGTATTTT. Encoded protein: CASSSLPAGDTDTQYF.

In nucleotides, the CDR3 is TGCGCCAGCAGCCAAGATGCCAAACTCAGGGGCCTCTCTGGGGCCAACGTCCTGACTTTC. It encodes CASSQDAKLRGLSGANVLTF. The chain joins TRBV4-1 to TRBJ2-6; tentative D call: TRBD1 (6 bases). V dropped 0 bases and J dropped 0 bases, with 18 bases sitting between them. This CDR3 spans 20 amino acids. The germline gives CDR1 MGHRA, CDR2 YSYEKL.

The rearrangement uses TRBV19 and TRBJ2-7; no firm D call. The CDR3 has 13 amino acids. V lost 6 bases, J lost 3 bases, and 12 bases lay in between. Germline V gene lookup returns CDR1 LNHDA and CDR2 SQIVND (reference sequence). The CDR3 sequence is CASSLVYNYEQYF. CDR3 sequence (DNA): TGTGCCAGTAGCTTAGTGTACAACTACGAGCAGTACTTC.

In DNA form, the CDR3 reads TGTGCCATCAGTGTTAGCGGCCAAGAGACCCAGTACTTC. Amino acids: CAISVSGQETQYF. The V call is TRBV10-3, the J call TRBJ2-5; TRBD2 might be the D (6 bases). The CDR3 sequence is 13 residues long. Germline CDR1 is ENHRY and CDR2 is SYGVKD. With 4 bases removed from V and 1 base from J, the gap between germline ends came to 7 bases.

The chain links TRBV30 to TRBJ2-1; 9 bases map to TRBD2. Germline V gene sequence: CDR1 GTSNPN, CDR2 SVGIG (reference sequence). V was clipped by 3 bases and J by 6 bases; unmatched bases: 6. CDR3 length equals 14 residues. The CDR3 region has the DNA TGTGCCTGGAGGGCGGGACTAGCACGCAATGAGCAGTTCTTC. This sequence encodes CAWRAGLARNEQFF.

This clone has just one count. The rearrangement uses TRBV11-2 and TRBJ2-7, with 8 bases identical to TRBD1. Germline CDR1 is SGHAT and CDR2 is FQNNGV. With 8 bases clipped from V and 6 bases from J, the junction kept 6 bases outside the gene matches. This CDR3 has 12 amino acids. The CDR3, as DNA: TGTGCCAGCCGACAGGGGATTCGCGAGCAGTACTTC. Translation gives CASRQGIREQYF.

This rearrangement joins TRBV4-2 to TRBJ2-6; 7 bases align to TRBD1. Germline V gene lookup returns CDR1 LGHNA and CDR2 YNFKEQ. V gave up 0 bases and J gave up 4 bases; unmatched junction bases: 9. This CDR3 is 18 amino acids long. As DNA, the CDR3 is TGTGCCAGCAGCCAAGATCGGGACAGTGCGTCCGGGGCCAACGTCCTGACTTTC. It yields the protein CASSQDRDSASGANVLTF.

V is TRBV12-5 and J is TRBJ2-3, with D perhaps matching TRBD1 or TRBD2 (5 bases each). Trimming cost V 2 bases and J 0 bases, with 9 bases left between them. This CDR3 spans 15 amino acids. Germline V gene data show CDR1 as LGHNT and CDR2 as FRNRAP. The CDR3 DNA reads TGTGCTAGTGGTTTGTGGGGGTCTAGCACAGATACGCAGTATTTT. Translating it yields CASGLWGSSTDTQYF.

V and J are TRBV28 and TRBJ1-5, with TRBD1 as a possible D gene (5 bases). The V end was cut by 6 bases, the J end by 2 bases, with 11 bases between. Germline assignment: CDR1 MDHEN and CDR2 SYDVKM. The CDR3 is 14 amino acids. CDR3 in DNA: TGTGCCAGCAGCCTTGACAGCCGCAATCAGCCCCAGCATTTT. This gives the protein CASSLDSRNQPQHF. The full variable domain, in which reference TRBV28 and TRBJ1-5 provide the parts outside the CDR3, is DVKVTQSSRYLVKRTGEKVFLECVQDMDHENMFWYRQDPGLGLRLIYFSYDVKMKEKGDIPEGYSVSREKKERFSLILESASTNQTSMYLCASSLDSRNQPQHFGDGTRLSIL.

This rearrangement joins TRBV5-1 to TRBJ2-5, with TRBD2 as a possible D gene (6 bases). This CDR3 is 17 amino acids long. V was trimmed by 0 bases and J by 2 bases, leaving 17 bases between them. From germline, CDR1 is SGHRS and CDR2 YFSETQ. CDR3 protein: CASSLAKGTGDQETQYF. The CDR3 region has the DNA TGCGCCAGCAGCTTGGCCAAGGGGACTGGGGATCAAGAGACCCAGTACTTC.

The V and J genes are TRBV28 and TRBJ2-7; maybe TRBD2 (6 bases). CDR3 length equals 15 residues. Germline V gives CDR1 MDHEN, CDR2 SYDVKM. V lost 8 bases and J 0 bases, leaving 17 bases between the germline ends. CDR3 loop: CASSLLGGISYEQYF. Written as DNA, the CDR3 is TGTGCCAGCTCGCTACTTGGCGGGATCTCCTACGAGCAGTACTTC. Variable domain in full (rest from reference TRBV28 and TRBJ2-7): DVKVTQSSRYLVKRTGEKVFLECVQDMDHENMFWYRQDPGLGLRLIYFSYDVKMKEKGDIPEGYSVSREKKERFSLILESASTNQTSMYLCASSLLGGISYEQYFGPGTRLTVT.

The J gene is TRBJ2-2, the V gene TRBV2, with 10 bases aligning to TRBD2. In germline, CDR1 is SNHLY, CDR2 FYNNEI. After removal of 8 bases from V and 5 bases from J, the junction contained 5 bases not matched to a gene. The CDR3 extends over 14 amino acids. The CDR3 nucleotides read TGTGCCAGCCGGGCTAGCGGGAGAACCGGGGAGCTGTTTTTT. Its protein is CASRASGRTGELFF. Drawing the rest from reference TRBV2 and TRBJ2-2, the complete variable domain is EPEVTQTPSHQVTQMGQEVILRCVPISNHLYFYWYRQILGQKVEFLVSFYNNEISEKSEIFDDQFSVERPDGSNFTLKIRSTKLEDSAMYFCASRASGRTGELFFGEGSRLTVL.